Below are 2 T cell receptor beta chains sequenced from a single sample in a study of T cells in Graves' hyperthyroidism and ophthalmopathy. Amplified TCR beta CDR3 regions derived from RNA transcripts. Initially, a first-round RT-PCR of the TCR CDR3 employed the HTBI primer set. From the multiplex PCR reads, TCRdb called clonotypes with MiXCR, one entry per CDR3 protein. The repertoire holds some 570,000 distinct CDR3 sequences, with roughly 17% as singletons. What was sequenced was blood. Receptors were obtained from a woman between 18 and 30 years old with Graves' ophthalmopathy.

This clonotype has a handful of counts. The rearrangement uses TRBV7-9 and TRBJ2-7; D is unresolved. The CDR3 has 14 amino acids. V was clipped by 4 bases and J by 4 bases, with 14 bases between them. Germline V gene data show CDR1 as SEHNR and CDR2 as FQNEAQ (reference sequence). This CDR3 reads CASSSMSVGYEQYF. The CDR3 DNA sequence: TGTGCCAGCAGCTCAATGAGTGTCGGGTACGAGCAGTACTTC.

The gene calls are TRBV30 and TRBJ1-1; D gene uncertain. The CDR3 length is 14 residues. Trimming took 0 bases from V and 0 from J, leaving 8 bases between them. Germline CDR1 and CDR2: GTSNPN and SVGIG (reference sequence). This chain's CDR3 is CAWSVWQLNTEAFF. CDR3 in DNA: TGTGCCTGGAGTGTGTGGCAGTTGAACACTGAAGCTTTCTTT.